This T cell receptor (beta chain) was sequenced for a study of radiotherapy plus CTLA-4 blockade in lung cancer. Study as a whole: 18% of patients responded objectively, and approximately 31% achieved disease control. Study-wide results and limits: Per reports, early blood T cell clone dynamics, plus interferon-beta, forecast response most strongly. Peripheral blood showed expansion of tumor-derived TCR clones after radiotherapy and ipilimumab.

It was focal radiation plus CTLA-4 blockade with ipilimumab that patients with chemo-refractory metastatic non-small-cell lung cancer received. Measured with immunoSEQ multiplex PCR; TCRdb has only the in-frame clones, and not every one. The sample lists roughly 59,000 clones; less than 75% were seen once. This CDR3 is built from 15 residues. J was trimmed by 11 bases and V by 4 bases; bases with no gene match: 14. CDR1 SGHRS and CDR2 YFSETQ come from the germline V gene. For this clone: Its antigen is still unknown.

The input for sequencing was peripheral blood, taken from a patient treated with radiotherapy plus ipilimumab. The receptor was isolated from a human donor with non-small cell lung cancer whose response to radiotherapy plus ipilimumab could not be evaluated. This chain connects TRBV5-1 to TRBJ2-5, with 10 bases identical to TRBD2. In DNA form, the CDR3 reads TGCGCCAGCAGCCCCCTTGGGACTAGCGCCCAAGAGCAGTACTTC. It is translated as CASSPLGTSAQEQYF.